The present entry profiles one T cell receptor beta chain with its context. The source of the sample is a study of blood T cell repertoires in COVID-19. CDR1 is SQVTM, CDR2 ANQGSEA, per germline. The V end was cut by 4 bases, the J end by 0 bases, with 10 bases between. CDR3 length: 14 residues. Sequencing was performed with immunoSEQ multiplex PCR; in TCRdb, only in-frame clones are kept and a portion is missing. The table records approximately 100,000 clones, roughly 87% of them present only once. This TCR came from a man between 65 and 79 years old with acute or convalescent COVID-19. The sequenced material came from peripheral blood. This chain joins TRBV29-1 and TRBJ1-5; D perhaps matches TRBD1 (6 bases). CDR3 sequence reads: CSVADSPSNQPQHF. The CDR3 region has the DNA TGCAGCGTTGCGGACAGTCCTAGCAATCAGCCCCAGCATTTT.